This T cell receptor (beta chain) was sequenced in a study of OX40 agonist ivuxolimab in advanced cancers. The germline gives CDR1 MGHRA, CDR2 YSYEKL. There are 14 residues in the CDR3. V was pared by 0 bases and J by 4 bases, with 2 bases of the junction left unmatched. TCRdb's copy holds only in-frame clones and misses some; the assay was immunoSEQ multiplex PCR. The sample consists of tens of thousands of clones, around 90% of them appearing once. This clone showed up just a few times. The material sequenced was CD4+ or CD8+ T cells sorted from blood, taken in a trial of the OX40 agonist ivuxolimab. This chain connects TRBV4-1 to TRBJ1-1; 7 positions match TRBD1. The source of this sequence is an adult with an advanced solid tumor such as melanoma, head and neck, liver or kidney cancer. The CDR3 coding sequence is TGCGCCAGCAGCCAAGAGGAGGGGGCCACTGAAGCTTTCTTT. This sequence encodes CASSQEEGATEAFF.